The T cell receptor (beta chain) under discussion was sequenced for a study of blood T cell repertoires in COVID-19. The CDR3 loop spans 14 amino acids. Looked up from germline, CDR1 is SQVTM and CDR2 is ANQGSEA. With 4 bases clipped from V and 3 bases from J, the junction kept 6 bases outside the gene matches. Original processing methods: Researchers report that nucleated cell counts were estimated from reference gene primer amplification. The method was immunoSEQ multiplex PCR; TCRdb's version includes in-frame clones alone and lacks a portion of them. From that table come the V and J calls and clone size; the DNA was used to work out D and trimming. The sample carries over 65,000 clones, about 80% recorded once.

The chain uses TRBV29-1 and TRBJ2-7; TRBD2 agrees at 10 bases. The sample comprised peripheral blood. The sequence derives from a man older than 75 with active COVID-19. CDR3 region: CSVGVLAGNYEQYF. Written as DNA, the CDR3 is TGCAGCGTTGGGGTACTAGCGGGAAACTACGAGCAGTACTTC.